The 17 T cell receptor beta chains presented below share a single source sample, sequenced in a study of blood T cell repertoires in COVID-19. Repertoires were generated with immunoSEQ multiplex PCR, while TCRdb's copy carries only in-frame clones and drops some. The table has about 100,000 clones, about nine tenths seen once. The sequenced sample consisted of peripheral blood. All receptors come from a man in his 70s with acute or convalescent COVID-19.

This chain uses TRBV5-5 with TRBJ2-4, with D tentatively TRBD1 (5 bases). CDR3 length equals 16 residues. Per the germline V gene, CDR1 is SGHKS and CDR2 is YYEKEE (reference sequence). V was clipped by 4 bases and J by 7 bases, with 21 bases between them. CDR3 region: CASSTGAAQGGNIQYF. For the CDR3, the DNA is TGTGCCAGCAGCACTGGAGCAGCTCAGGGCGGCAACATTCAGTACTTC.

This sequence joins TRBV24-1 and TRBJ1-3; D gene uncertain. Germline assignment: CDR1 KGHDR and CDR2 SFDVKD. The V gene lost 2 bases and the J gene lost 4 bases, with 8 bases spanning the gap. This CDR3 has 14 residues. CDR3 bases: TGTGCCACCAGTGATTCCAGGATCGGAAACACCATATATTTT. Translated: CATSDSRIGNTIYF.

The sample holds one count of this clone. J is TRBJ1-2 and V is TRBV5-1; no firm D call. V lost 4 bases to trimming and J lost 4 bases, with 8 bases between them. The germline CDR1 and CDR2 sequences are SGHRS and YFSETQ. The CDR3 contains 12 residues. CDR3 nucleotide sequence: TGCGCCAGCAGCCTAGACTCCTATGGCTACACCTTC. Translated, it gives CASSLDSYGYTF.

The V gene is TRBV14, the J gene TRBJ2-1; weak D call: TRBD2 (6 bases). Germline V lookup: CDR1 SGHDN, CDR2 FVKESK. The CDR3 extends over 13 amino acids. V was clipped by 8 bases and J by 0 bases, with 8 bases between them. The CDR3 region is CASGGSSYNEQFF. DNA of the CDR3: TGTGCCAGCGGGGGGTCCTCCTACAATGAGCAGTTCTTC.

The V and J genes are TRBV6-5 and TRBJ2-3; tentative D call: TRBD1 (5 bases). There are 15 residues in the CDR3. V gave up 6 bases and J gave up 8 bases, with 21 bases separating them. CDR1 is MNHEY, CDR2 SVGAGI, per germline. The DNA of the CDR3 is TGTGCCAGCAGAAAGGGGTTAGTACCCAGTGCTACGCAGTATTTT. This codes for CASRKGLVPSATQYF.

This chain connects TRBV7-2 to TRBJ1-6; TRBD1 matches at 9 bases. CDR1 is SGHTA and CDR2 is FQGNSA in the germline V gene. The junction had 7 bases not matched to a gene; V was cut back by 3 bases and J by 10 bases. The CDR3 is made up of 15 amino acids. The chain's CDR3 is CASSFGQGMGSPLHF. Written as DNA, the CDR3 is TGTGCCAGCAGCTTCGGACAGGGGATGGGATCACCCCTCCACTTT.

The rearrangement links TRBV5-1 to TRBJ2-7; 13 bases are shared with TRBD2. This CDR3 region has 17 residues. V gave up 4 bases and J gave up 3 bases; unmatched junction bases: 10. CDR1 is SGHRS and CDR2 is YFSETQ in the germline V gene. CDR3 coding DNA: TGCGCCAGCAGCCTCGTTCCGGGACTAGCGGGGTTCTACGAGCAGTACTTC. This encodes CASSLVPGLAGFYEQYF.

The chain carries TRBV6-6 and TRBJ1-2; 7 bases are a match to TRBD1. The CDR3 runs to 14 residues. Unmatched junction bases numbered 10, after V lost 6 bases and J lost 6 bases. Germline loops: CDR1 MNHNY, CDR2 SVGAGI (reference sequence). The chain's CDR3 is CASSPYRGENGYTF. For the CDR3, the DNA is TGTGCCAGCAGCCCATACAGGGGCGAGAATGGCTACACCTTC.

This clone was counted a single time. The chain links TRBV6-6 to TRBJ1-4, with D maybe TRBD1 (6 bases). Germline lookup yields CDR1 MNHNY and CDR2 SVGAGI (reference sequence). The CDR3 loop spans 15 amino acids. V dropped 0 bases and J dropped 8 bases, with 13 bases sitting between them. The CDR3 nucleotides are TGTGCCAGCAGTTACTCAACAGGGCAGGGCGAAAAACTGTTTTTT. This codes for CASSYSTGQGEKLFF.

CDR3 in amino acids: CASSLGDGTYNEQFF. The CDR3 DNA reads as TGTGCCAGCAGCTTGGGGGACGGGACTTACAATGAGCAGTTCTTC. The gene calls are TRBV11-2 and TRBJ2-1; D perhaps matches TRBD2 (6 bases). The V gene's germline CDR1 is SGHAT and CDR2 FQNNGV. Trimming took 3 bases from V and 4 from J, leaving 13 bases between them. The length of the CDR3 is 15 residues.

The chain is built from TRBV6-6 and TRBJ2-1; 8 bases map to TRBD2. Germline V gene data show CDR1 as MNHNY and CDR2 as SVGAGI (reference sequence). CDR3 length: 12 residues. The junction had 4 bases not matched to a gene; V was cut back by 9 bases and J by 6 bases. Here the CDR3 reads CASFTSGNEQFF. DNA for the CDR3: TGTGCCAGTTTTACTAGCGGCAATGAGCAGTTCTTC.

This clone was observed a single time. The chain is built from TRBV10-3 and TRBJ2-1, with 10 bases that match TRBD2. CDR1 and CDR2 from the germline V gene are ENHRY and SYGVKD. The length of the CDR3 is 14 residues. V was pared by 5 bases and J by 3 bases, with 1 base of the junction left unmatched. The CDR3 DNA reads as TGTGCCATCAGTCGGACTAGCGGCTACAATGAGCAGTTCTTC. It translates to CAISRTSGYNEQFF.

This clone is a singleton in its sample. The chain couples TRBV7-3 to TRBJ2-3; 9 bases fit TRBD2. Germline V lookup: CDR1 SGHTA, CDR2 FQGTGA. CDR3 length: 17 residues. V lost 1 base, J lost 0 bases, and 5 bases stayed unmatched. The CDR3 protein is CASSLRGLASSTDTQYF. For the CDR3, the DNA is TGTGCCAGCAGCTTAAGGGGACTAGCTTCTAGCACAGATACGCAGTATTTT.

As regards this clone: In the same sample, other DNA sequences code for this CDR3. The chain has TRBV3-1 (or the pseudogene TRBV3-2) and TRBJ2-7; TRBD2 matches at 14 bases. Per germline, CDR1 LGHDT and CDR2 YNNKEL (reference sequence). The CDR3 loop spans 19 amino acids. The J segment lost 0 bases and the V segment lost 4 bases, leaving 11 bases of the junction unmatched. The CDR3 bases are TGTGCCAGCAGCCGATCCGGGACTAGCGGGGGTACCTACTCCTACGAGCAGTACTTC. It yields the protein CASSRSGTSGGTYSYEQYF.

CDR3 nucleotides: TGTGCCAGCAGCGAGGCTGGGGGCAGGGAAAAACTGTTTTTT. The encoded protein is CASSEAGGREKLFF. The chain uses TRBV9 and TRBJ1-4; D is perhaps TRBD1 (6 bases). Trimming removed 3 bases from V and 8 bases from J, with 14 bases in between. Germline lookup yields CDR1 SGDLS and CDR2 YYNGEE. This CDR3 comprises 14 residues.

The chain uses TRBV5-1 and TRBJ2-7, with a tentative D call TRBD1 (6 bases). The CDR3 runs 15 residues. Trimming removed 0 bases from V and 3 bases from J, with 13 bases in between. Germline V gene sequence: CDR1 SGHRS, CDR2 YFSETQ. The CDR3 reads CASSLDREYGYEQYF. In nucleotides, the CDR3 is TGCGCCAGCAGCTTGGACAGGGAGTACGGCTACGAGCAGTACTTC.

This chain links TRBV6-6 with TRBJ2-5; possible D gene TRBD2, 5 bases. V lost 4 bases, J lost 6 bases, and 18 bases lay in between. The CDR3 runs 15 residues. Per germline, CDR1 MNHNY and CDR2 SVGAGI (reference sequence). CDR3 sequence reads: CASSFTPTSQKTQYF. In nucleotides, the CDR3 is TGTGCCAGCAGTTTCACCCCCACTAGTCAGAAGACCCAGTACTTC.